The T cell receptor beta chain described here comes from a study of blood T cells in healthy people across ages. The use of a sample-barcoded 5' primer and a J-beta primer mix characterized a second PCR of roughly 7 to 11 cycles. TCRdb re-analysed the 5' RACE reads in MiXCR, keeping a single row per CDR3 protein. The sample shows over 300,000 distinct CDR3 sequences, about 55% of them seen only once. Germline V gene sequence: CDR1 SGHKS, CDR2 YYEKEE (reference sequence). The CDR3 covers 16 residues. V was cut by 4 bases and J by 6 bases, with 20 bases left in between. Sequencing was done on a sample of blood. This rearrangement joins TRBV5-5 to TRBJ2-4; perhaps TRBD1 as D (6 bases). This receptor was identified in a man between 60 and 75 years old in good health. CDR3 region: CASSRGTPLQGNIQYF. CDR3 sequence (DNA): TGTGCCAGCAGCCGTGGGACACCTCTACAGGGAAACATTCAGTACTTC. The full variable domain, its missing parts supplied by reference TRBV5-5 and TRBJ2-4, is DAGVTQSPTHLIKTRGQQVTLRCSPISGHKSVSWYQQVLGQGPQFIFQYYEKEERGRGNFPDRFSARQFPNYSSELNVNALLLGDSALYLCASSRGTPLQGNIQYFGAGTRLSVL.